This T cell receptor beta chain appears in the sequencing data of a study of cytomegalovirus exposure and HLA in healthy donors. The study, taken as a whole, reports: Reportedly, a later analysis found an Asian-associated ancestry cluster had fewer N-insertions than the roughly 670-donor mean. The authors enumerated around 150 TCR beta chains as linked to cytomegalovirus.

As for the donors, each was a healthy bone marrow donor. 60 Vbeta and 13 Jbeta primers were used in PCR. Measured with immunoSEQ multiplex PCR; TCRdb has only the in-frame clones, and not every one. The top ten hold roughly 5.5% of the sample, which has over 100,000 clones, around three quarters seen once. On this clone: The antigen is not known.

The CDR3 is 14 amino acids. Trimming stripped 7 bases from V and 3 bases from J, with 13 bases between. The germline gives CDR1 LNHDA, CDR2 SQIVND (reference sequence). Material for sequencing was PBMCs. The source of this sequence is a man aged 25-40 years in good health and CMV-seronegative. The V gene is TRBV19, the J gene TRBJ2-1, with D maybe TRBD2 (6 bases). CDR3 in amino acids: CASNAGSFYNEQFF. CDR3 DNA sequence: TGTGCCAGTAACGCCGGGAGCTTCTACAATGAGCAGTTCTTC.